A selection of T cell receptor beta chains follows, all from one sample in a study of sequential checkpoint blockade in melanoma. The protocol was immunoSEQ multiplex PCR, while the TCRdb copy is restricted to in-frame clones and leaves out a portion. The data contain tens of thousands of clones, roughly 89% of them singletons. The sequencing here drew on CD8+ T cells sorted from blood (inferred from file names), taken from a patient given nivolumab and ipilimumab in sequence. These receptors all stem from a human donor with melanoma. CDR3s include the opening cysteine and the closing phenylalanine or tryptophan. D genes are given only for firm matches. Rows give clone size only sometimes, using once, few, many, or a class for an expanded clone.

j_gene	v_gene	d_gene	abundance	len	CDR3aa	CDR3nt
TRBJ2-7	TRBV28	-	-	14	CASSFRGPTYEQYF	TGTGCCAGCAGTTTCCGCGGTCCCACCTACGAGCAGTACTTC
TRBJ1-4	TRBV6-1	-	-	15	CASSEVPGLDEKLFF	TGTGCCAGCAGTGAAGTCCCGGGATTAGACGAAAAACTGTTTTTT
TRBJ1-5	TRBV10-2	TRBD1	-	15	CASSSLRDSHQPQHF	TGCGCCAGCAGTAGCCTCCGGGACAGTCATCAGCCCCAGCATTTT
TRBJ2-7	TRBV13	TRBD2	-	15	CASSLGTSEVYEQYF	TGTGCCAGCAGCTTAGGGACTAGCGAAGTTTACGAGCAGTACTTC
TRBJ2-2	TRBV6-4	-	-	17	CASSLRGDSWATGELFF	TGTGCCAGCAGCCTCCGAGGGGACTCGTGGGCCACCGGGGAGCTGTTTTTT
TRBJ2-5	TRBV6-6	TRBD2	-	15	CASSFSGGLLETQYF	TGTGCCAGCAGTTTTAGCGGGGGGCTACTGGAGACCCAGTACTTC
TRBJ2-4	TRBV6-6	-	-	16	CASSYYPHSAKNIQYF	TGTGCCAGCAGTTACTATCCCCATTCAGCCAAAAACATTCAGTACTTC
TRBJ2-1	TRBV19	TRBD2	-	17	CASTGLAPDSSYNEQFF	TGTGCCAGTACGGGACTAGCACCTGACAGCTCCTACAATGAGCAGTTCTTC
TRBJ2-6	TRBV7-2	TRBD1	once	17	CASSLVGQGAGANVLTF	TGTGCCAGCAGCTTAGTGGGACAGGGGGCTGGGGCCAACGTCCTGACTTTC
TRBJ1-1	TRBV5-4	-	once	13	CASTGAWNTEAFF	TGTGCCAGCACAGGGGCGTGGAACACTGAAGCTTTCTTT
TRBJ2-2	TRBV28	-	once	15	CASRMQGERSGELFF	TGTGCCAGCAGGATGCAGGGTGAAAGGTCCGGGGAGCTGTTTTTT
TRBJ1-1	TRBV5-6	-	few	13	CASSFAGNTEAFF	TGTGCCAGCAGCTTCGCGGGTAACACTGAAGCTTTCTTT
TRBJ2-3	TRBV13	-	-	15	CASSLRGPSTDTQYF	TGTGCCAGCAGCTTACGCGGGCCGAGCACAGATACGCAGTATTTT
TRBJ1-4	TRBV7-9	-	-	15	CASSQAQGYSEKLFF	TGTGCCAGCAGCCAGGCCCAGGGGTATTCTGAAAAACTGTTTTTT
TRBJ2-5	TRBV4-3	TRBD2	-	15	CASSHRLAGQETQYF	TGCGCCAGCAGCCATCGACTAGCGGGGCAGGAGACCCAGTACTTC
TRBJ2-7	TRBV5-1	-	-	13	CASSPGLGGEQYF	TGCGCCAGCAGCCCTGGACTGGGTGGGGAGCAGTACTTC
TRBJ2-5	TRBV19	TRBD2	-	12	CAVGSGGETQYF	TGTGCCGTAGGTAGCGGGGGGGAGACCCAGTACTTC
TRBJ1-2	TRBV19	TRBD1	-	14	CASSPAGTGYGYTF	TGTGCCAGTAGTCCCGCCGGGACAGGCTATGGCTACACCTTC
TRBJ1-4	TRBV9	TRBD1	-	14	CASSPGTAHEKLFF	TGTGCCAGCAGCCCAGGGACAGCCCATGAAAAACTGTTTTTT
TRBJ1-5	TRBV4-3	TRBD1	-	15	CASSRGTGVNQPQHF	TGCGCCAGCAGCCGGGGGACAGGGGTGAATCAGCCCCAGCATTTT
TRBJ1-4	TRBV7-9	-	few	14	CASSPGIEGEKLFF	TGTGCCAGCAGCCCTGGGATCGAGGGTGAAAAACTGTTTTTT
TRBJ2-1	TRBV6-4	TRBD2	-	16	CASSPLGGSRDNEQFF	TGTGCCAGCAGTCCCTTAGGCGGGAGTAGGGACAATGAGCAGTTCTTC
TRBJ2-6	TRBV9	-	once	16	CASSADRISGANVLTF	TGTGCCAGCAGCGCCGACAGGATCTCTGGGGCCAACGTCCTGACTTTC
TRBJ1-6	TRBV9	-	-	15	CASSVSGGARSPLHF	TGTGCCAGCAGCGTATCGGGGGGGGCGAGGTCACCCCTCCACTTT
TRBJ2-1	TRBV29-1	TRBD1	-	16	CSVDNRRDRGYNEQFF	TGCAGCGTTGACAATAGGAGGGACAGGGGTTACAATGAGCAGTTCTTC
TRBJ2-2	TRBV5-6	-	-	15	CASSTGLGGAGELFF	TGTGCCAGCAGCACGGGTCTAGGTGGAGCCGGGGAGCTGTTTTTT
TRBJ2-3	TRBV7-6	-	-	13	CASSLANTDTQYF	TGTGCCAGCAGCTTGGCAAACACAGATACGCAGTATTTT
TRBJ2-1	TRBV7-2	TRBD2	-	15	CASSPSGSIYNEQFF	TGTGCCAGCAGCCCCAGCGGGAGCATATACAATGAGCAGTTCTTC
TRBJ2-2	TRBV11-2	TRBD2	-	17	CASSLGLAGGQAGELFF	TGTGCCAGCAGCCTAGGATTAGCGGGAGGACAGGCCGGGGAGCTGTTTTTT
TRBJ2-3	TRBV2	TRBD2	-	15	CASSITVAGGDTQYF	TGTGCCAGCAGTATCACCGTAGCGGGAGGGGATACGCAGTATTTT
TRBJ2-7	TRBV28	TRBD2	-	16	CASSSGLAGGTYEQYF	TGTGCCAGCAGTTCGGGACTAGCGGGAGGTACCTACGAGCAGTACTTC
TRBJ1-5	TRBV7-9	-	few	14	CASSLTGWNQPQHF	TGTGCCAGCAGCTTAACAGGATGGAATCAGCCCCAGCATTTT
TRBJ2-1	TRBV6-5	-	-	14	CASTPGPADNEQFF	TGTGCCAGCACTCCGGGCCCAGCGGACAATGAGCAGTTCTTC